Below, 6 T cell receptor beta chains from the same sample are listed, as sequenced in a study of blood T cell repertoires in COVID-19. Assay used: immunoSEQ multiplex PCR; TCRdb lists only in-frame clones, some missing. The sample consists of about 100,000 clones, roughly 79% of them appearing once. Sequencing used peripheral blood. All receptors derive from a human donor in a cohort sampled during active COVID-19.

As DNA, the CDR3 is TGTGCCAGCAGCAAGGACAGCCTGAACACTGAAGCTTTCTTT. Encoded protein: CASSKDSLNTEAFF. The chain combines TRBV2 with TRBJ1-1; D perhaps matches TRBD1 (6 bases). The ends were cut back, 6 bases at V and 0 bases at J, with 11 bases in the middle. Germline loops: CDR1 SNHLY, CDR2 FYNNEI. This CDR3 spans 14 amino acids.

The J gene is TRBJ2-7, the V gene TRBV6-5; TRBD1 aligns across 7 bases. This CDR3 comprises 14 residues. V shed 6 bases and J 0 bases; nucleotides not matched to a gene: 5. The V gene's germline CDR1 is MNHEY and CDR2 SVGAGI. For the CDR3, the DNA is TGTGCCAGCAGATCCGGACAGGTCTCCTACGAGCAGTACTTC. Protein sequence: CASRSGQVSYEQYF.

This chain uses TRBV9 with TRBJ2-1; 9 nucleotides agree with TRBD2. The CDR3 spans 15 residues. The germline V gene has CDR1 SGDLS and CDR2 YYNGEE. Trimming took 3 bases from V and 5 from J; bases not matched to a gene: 6. The CDR3 DNA follows: TGTGCCAGCAGCGCAGCGGGAGGAAAGGACAATGAGCAGTTCTTC. This gives the protein CASSAAGGKDNEQFF.

The chain uses TRBV6-5 and TRBJ1-3; D might be TRBD1 (5 bases). The V and J ends lost 7 bases and 2 bases respectively, with 15 bases between them. The CDR3 has 15 amino acids. CDR1 MNHEY and CDR2 SVGAGI come from the germline V gene. The CDR3 loop reads CASILTVATGNTIYF. The CDR3 DNA reads as TGTGCCAGCATATTGACAGTGGCTACTGGAAACACCATATATTTT.

The J gene is TRBJ2-7, the V gene TRBV15; TRBD2 agrees at 12 bases. The length of the CDR3 is 15 residues. V was pared by 3 bases and J by 4 bases, with 4 bases of the junction left unmatched. Germline V lookup: CDR1 LNHNV, CDR2 YYDKDF (reference sequence). The CDR3 DNA reads as TGTGCCACCAGCAGTATGACTAGCGGGAGTTACGAGCAGTACTTC. Translated, it gives CATSSMTSGSYEQYF. Combining the CDR3 with reference TRBV15 and TRBJ2-7 gives the whole variable domain DAMVIQNPRYQVTQFGKPVTLSCSQTLNHNVMYWYQQKSSQAPKLLFHYYDKDFNNEADTPDNFQSRRPNTSFCFLDIRSPGLGDTAMYLCATSSMTSGSYEQYFGPGTRLTVT.

This clone was detected many times. The chain has TRBV9 and TRBJ1-3; D is unresolved. Germline V gene data show CDR1 as SGDLS and CDR2 as YYNGEE. Deletions cut 2 bases from V and 0 bases from J, with 3 bases between. This CDR3 spans 13 amino acids. This CDR3 is CASSVSSGNTIYF. The CDR3 DNA reads TGTGCCAGCAGCGTCAGCTCTGGAAACACCATATATTTT.